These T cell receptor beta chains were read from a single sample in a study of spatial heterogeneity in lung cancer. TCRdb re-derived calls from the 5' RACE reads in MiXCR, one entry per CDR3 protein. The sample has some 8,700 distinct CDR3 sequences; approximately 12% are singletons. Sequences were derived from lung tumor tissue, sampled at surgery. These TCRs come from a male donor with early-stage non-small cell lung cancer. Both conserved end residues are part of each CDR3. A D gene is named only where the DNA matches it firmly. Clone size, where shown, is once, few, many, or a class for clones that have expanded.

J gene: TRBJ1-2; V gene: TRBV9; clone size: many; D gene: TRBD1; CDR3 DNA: TGTGCCAGCAGCGTAGGGGGACAGGCCGGTGGCTACACCTTC; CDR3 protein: CASSVGGQAGGYTF
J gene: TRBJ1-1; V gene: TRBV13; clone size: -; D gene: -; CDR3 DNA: TGTGCCAGCGGCGGGGATACGAACACTGAAGCTTTCTTT; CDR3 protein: CASGGDTNTEAFF
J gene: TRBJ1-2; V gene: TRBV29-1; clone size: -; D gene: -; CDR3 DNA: TGCAGCGTTGGGGACAAAGCTAACTATGGCTACACCTTC; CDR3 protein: CSVGDKANYGYTF
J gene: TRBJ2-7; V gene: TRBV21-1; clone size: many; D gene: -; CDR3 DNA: TGTGCCAGCAGCCGCCGCCCGGGGAGCTCCTACGAGCAGTACTTC; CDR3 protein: CASSRRPGSSYEQYF
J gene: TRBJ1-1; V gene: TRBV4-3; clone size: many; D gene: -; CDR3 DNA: TGCGCCAGCAGCCAGGTCCAAACAGGAAACACTGAAGCTTTCTTT; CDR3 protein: CASSQVQTGNTEAFF
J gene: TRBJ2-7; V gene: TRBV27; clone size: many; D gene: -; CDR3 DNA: TGTGCCAGCAGTGGTGGAGGGGGTGGTGAGCAGTACTTC; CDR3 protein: CASSGGGGGEQYF
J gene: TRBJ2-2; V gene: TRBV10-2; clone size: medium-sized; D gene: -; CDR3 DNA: TGCGCCAGCAGTTCAAATCAGGGATGGGAGCTGTTTTTT; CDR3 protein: CASSSNQGWELFF
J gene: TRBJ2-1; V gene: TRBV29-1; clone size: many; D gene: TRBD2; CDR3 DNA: TGCAGCGTTGAAGGGACTAGCGTCGATGAGCAGTTCTTC; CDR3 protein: CSVEGTSVDEQFF
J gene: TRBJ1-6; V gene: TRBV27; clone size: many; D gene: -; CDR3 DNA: TGTGCCAGCAGTTTATTCGGGGGGGGCGGGTGGAATTCACCCCTCCACTTT; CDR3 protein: CASSLFGGGGWNSPLHF
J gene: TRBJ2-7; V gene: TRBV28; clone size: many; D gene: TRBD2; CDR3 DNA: TGTGCCAGCAGTTGGACTAGCGGGAGTGGCGAGCAGTACTTC; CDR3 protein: CASSWTSGSGEQYF
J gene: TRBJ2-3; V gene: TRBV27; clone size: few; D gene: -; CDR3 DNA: TGTGCCAGCAGTACCCGGGATGCCACAGATACGCAGTATTTT; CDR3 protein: CASSTRDATDTQYF